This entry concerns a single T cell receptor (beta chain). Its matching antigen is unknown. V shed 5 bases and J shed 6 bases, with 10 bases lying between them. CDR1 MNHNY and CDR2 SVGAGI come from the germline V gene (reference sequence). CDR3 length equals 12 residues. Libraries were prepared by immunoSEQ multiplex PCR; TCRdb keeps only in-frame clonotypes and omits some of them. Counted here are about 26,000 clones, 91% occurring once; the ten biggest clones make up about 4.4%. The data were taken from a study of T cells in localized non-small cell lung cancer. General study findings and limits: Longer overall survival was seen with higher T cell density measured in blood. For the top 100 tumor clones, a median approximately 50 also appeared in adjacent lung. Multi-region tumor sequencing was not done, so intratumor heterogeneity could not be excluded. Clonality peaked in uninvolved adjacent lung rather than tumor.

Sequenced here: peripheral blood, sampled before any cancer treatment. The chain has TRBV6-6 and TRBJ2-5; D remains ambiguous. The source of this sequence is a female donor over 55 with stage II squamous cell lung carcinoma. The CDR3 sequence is CASSRVGQTQYF. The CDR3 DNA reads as TGTGCCAGCAGTAGGGTTGGGCAGACCCAGTACTTC.